This T cell receptor (beta chain) is from a study of cytomegalovirus exposure and HLA in healthy donors. Whole-study context: An analysis done earlier identified approximately 120 million unique TCR beta sequences from approximately 180 million T cells. Whole-study findings and limits: The later analysis indicated that the majority of CMV-associated TCR beta chains appeared HLA-restricted.

Worth noting for this clone: Its antigen remains unidentified.

Between the trimmed V and J ends, which lost 5 bases and 8 bases, there was a span of 20 bases. The germline V gene encodes CDR1 SGHTA and CDR2 FQGTGA. This CDR3 contains 15 residues. The PCR made use of 60 Vbeta and 13 Jbeta primers. Repertoires were generated with immunoSEQ multiplex PCR, while TCRdb's copy carries only in-frame clones and drops some. The repertoire holds 130,000 to 150,000 clones, approximately 79% seen once, with around 7% in the top ten. This chain connects TRBV7-3 to TRBJ2-3; perhaps TRBD1 as D (6 bases). Sequencing was done on a sample of PBMCs. The clonotype originates from a woman between 40 and 50 years old in good health and CMV-seropositive. The CDR3 region has the DNA TGTGCCAGCAGCCCCCAGTCAGGGGAATCGGGTACGCAGTATTTT. The encoded protein is CASSPQSGESGTQYF.